Listed below are T cell receptor beta chains from one sample, sequenced in a study of T cell responses to AZD1222 COVID-19 vaccine. TCRdb's table, derived via immunoSEQ multiplex PCR, lists solely in-frame clones and lacks some. Of approximately 150,000 clones in the sample, over 90% are singletons; the top ten hold more than 4.5%. This sample comprised peripheral blood, obtained on day 0 of AZD1222 vaccination. The receptor source for this set is an adult in good health. CDR3s include the opening cysteine and the closing phenylalanine or tryptophan. The D gene is left open where the match is weak. Only part of the rows carry a size: once, few, many, or a class if the clone is expanded.

V: TRBV19
J: TRBJ2-2
D: TRBD2
size: NA
DNA: TGTGCCAGTAGCACGACTAGCGGGGACACCGGGGAGCTGTTTTTT
CDR3: CASSTTSGDTGELFF

V: TRBV4-3
J: TRBJ2-5
D: NA
size: NA
DNA: TGCGCCAGCAGCCAAGATTGGGCCGACCAAGAGACCCAGTACTTC
CDR3: CASSQDWADQETQYF

V: TRBV30
J: TRBJ1-4
D: TRBD1
size: NA
DNA: TGTGCCTGGAGAACACAGGGGGCCTCGGAAAAACTGTTTTTT
CDR3: CAWRTQGASEKLFF

V: TRBV11-3
J: TRBJ2-3
D: TRBD1
size: NA
DNA: TGTGCCAGCAGCTTAGGAGGGACAGGGTTCACAGATACGCAGTATTTT
CDR3: CASSLGGTGFTDTQYF

V: TRBV9
J: TRBJ2-1
D: TRBD2
size: NA
DNA: TGTGCCAGCAGCACAAGCGGGGCCACCTCCTACAATGAGCAGTTCTTC
CDR3: CASSTSGATSYNEQFF

V: TRBV5-6
J: TRBJ2-3
D: NA
size: NA
DNA: TGTGCCAGCAGCCCACTACTGGGCCCAGATACGCAGTATTTT
CDR3: CASSPLLGPDTQYF

V: TRBV29-1
J: TRBJ2-7
D: TRBD1
size: NA
DNA: TGCAGCGTCAGGACAGGGGGCCCTTACGAGCAGTACTTC
CDR3: CSVRTGGPYEQYF

V: TRBV6-5
J: TRBJ1-6
D: NA
size: NA
DNA: TGTGCCAGCAAGGCGGCAGATAATTCACCCCTCCACTTT
CDR3: CASKAADNSPLHF

V: TRBV24-1
J: TRBJ1-5
D: NA
size: NA
DNA: TGTGCCACCAGTGAGAGACGCCCTTATAGCAATCAGCCCCAGCATTTT
CDR3: CATSERRPYSNQPQHF

V: TRBV19
J: TRBJ1-1
D: NA
size: NA
DNA: TGTGCCAGTAGTATAGGGGCACTAGAGAACACTGAAGCTTTCTTT
CDR3: CASSIGALENTEAFF

V: TRBV19
J: TRBJ1-2
D: TRBD1
size: NA
DNA: TGTGCCAGTAGTCCCGTTCCGCGACAGGGGGTCTATGGCTACACCTTC
CDR3: CASSPVPRQGVYGYTF

V: TRBV28
J: TRBJ2-4
D: NA
size: NA
DNA: TGTGCCAGCAGGCCCCAGGGGGAGGGCCTAAAAAACATTCAGTACTTC
CDR3: CASRPQGEGLKNIQYF

V: TRBV29-1
J: TRBJ1-5
D: NA
size: NA
DNA: TGCAGCGTTGGAGGGCCCAATCAGCCCCAGCATTTT
CDR3: CSVGGPNQPQHF

V: TRBV12-3/TRBV12-4
J: TRBJ1-1
D: NA
size: NA
DNA: TGTGCCAGCAGCATGGACCGGGCCACTGAAGCTTTCTTT
CDR3: CASSMDRATEAFF

V: TRBV5-1
J: TRBJ1-1
D: TRBD1
size: NA
DNA: TGCGCCAGCAGCTCGACAGGGTGGAACACTGAAGCTTTCTTT
CDR3: CASSSTGWNTEAFF

V: TRBV5-1
J: TRBJ1-6
D: NA
size: NA
DNA: TGCGCCAGTAAAACAGGGAGCGTGGATTCACCCCTCCACTTT
CDR3: CASKTGSVDSPLHF

V: TRBV6-1
J: TRBJ1-1
D: TRBD1
size: NA
DNA: TGTGCCAGCAGTGAGATTGACAGGGGGGCTGAAGCTTTCTTT
CDR3: CASSEIDRGAEAFF

V: TRBV6-5
J: TRBJ1-2
D: NA
size: NA
DNA: TGTGCCAGCAGCAACTCAGGACGGAACTATGGCTACACCTTC
CDR3: CASSNSGRNYGYTF

V: TRBV30
J: TRBJ2-7
D: TRBD1
size: NA
DNA: TGTGCCAGCCGGGACAGGGAGTCTGGCGAGCAGTACTTC
CDR3: CASRDRESGEQYF

V: TRBV4-3
J: TRBJ2-1
D: TRBD2
size: NA
DNA: TGCGCCAGCAGCCAAGGGCTAGCGGAAGACAATGAGCAGTTCTTC
CDR3: CASSQGLAEDNEQFF

V: TRBV3-1/TRBV3-2
J: TRBJ1-4
D: TRBD1
size: NA
DNA: TGTGCCAGCAGCCCTGACAGGGGTAGGGAAAAACTGTTTTTT
CDR3: CASSPDRGREKLFF

V: TRBV19
J: TRBJ1-2
D: NA
size: once
DNA: TGTGCCAGTAACCCCGAGGGGAAGGGATTAGTCGGCTACACCTTC
CDR3: CASNPEGKGLVGYTF

V: TRBV9
J: TRBJ1-3
D: NA
size: NA
DNA: TGTGCCAGCAGCGTAGCGGGTGGTACTGGAAACACCATATATTTT
CDR3: CASSVAGGTGNTIYF

V: TRBV5-1
J: TRBJ2-2
D: NA
size: NA
DNA: TGCGCCAGCAGCTTGGGCCAGCCGAACACCGGGGAGCTGTTTTTT
CDR3: CASSLGQPNTGELFF

V: TRBV6-2/TRBV6-3
J: TRBJ2-2
D: TRBD2
size: NA
DNA: TGTGCCAGCAGTTACCCCTTTGGCGGGAGGGCCACCGGGGAGCTGTTTTTT
CDR3: CASSYPFGGRATGELFF

V: TRBV6-1
J: TRBJ2-1
D: TRBD2
size: once
DNA: TGTGCCAGCAGTAAAGCGGGGGGGCTAGATGAGCAGTTCTTC
CDR3: CASSKAGGLDEQFF

V: TRBV11-2
J: TRBJ2-2
D: TRBD2
size: NA
DNA: TGTGCCAGCAGCTTAGAATTCTTAAGCGGGAGGGCGGTCGGGGAGCTGTTTTTT
CDR3: CASSLEFLSGRAVGELFF

V: TRBV28
J: TRBJ1-5
D: TRBD1
size: NA
DNA: TGTGCCAGCAGGAACAGACAGGGAGTTAGCAATCAGCCCCAGCATTTT
CDR3: CASRNRQGVSNQPQHF

V: TRBV19
J: TRBJ1-1
D: NA
size: NA
DNA: TGTGCCAGTAGTATCTTCGCCGGGGCTGAAGCTTTCTTT
CDR3: CASSIFAGAEAFF

V: TRBV5-1
J: TRBJ1-2
D: NA
size: NA
DNA: TGCGCCAGCAGCTTGCAGGGGAAGGCGGATGGCTACACCTTC
CDR3: CASSLQGKADGYTF

V: TRBV5-1
J: TRBJ1-1
D: NA
size: NA
DNA: TGCGCCAGCAGCTTGGTTGGAGGTGAGGGCACTGAAGCTTTCTTT
CDR3: CASSLVGGEGTEAFF

V: TRBV5-8
J: TRBJ1-4
D: NA
size: NA
DNA: TGTGCCAGCATGACACTTCTCCTAAAGGGCAATGAAAAACTGTTTTTT
CDR3: CASMTLLLKGNEKLFF

V: TRBV6-4
J: TRBJ1-2
D: TRBD1
size: NA
DNA: TGTGCCAGCAGCCCCGGACAGGGCCTAGATGGCTACACCTTC
CDR3: CASSPGQGLDGYTF

V: TRBV7-3
J: TRBJ1-3
D: NA
size: NA
DNA: TGTGCCAGCAGCCTCGAACCGGGTTTAAGCTCTGGAAACACCATATATTTT
CDR3: CASSLEPGLSSGNTIYF

V: TRBV5-1
J: TRBJ1-6
D: NA
size: NA
DNA: TGCGCCAGCAAAATTGGCCAGGTTCGTTCACCCCTCCACTTT
CDR3: CASKIGQVRSPLHF

V: TRBV7-3
J: TRBJ2-1
D: TRBD2
size: few
DNA: TGTGCCAGCAGCTTAATAAGCGGGAGCTCCTACAATGAGCAGTTCTTC
CDR3: CASSLISGSSYNEQFF

V: TRBV20-1
J: TRBJ1-2
D: NA
size: NA
DNA: TGCAGTGCCAGGGCCCAGGGCTACACCTTC
CDR3: CSARAQGYTF

V: TRBV29-1
J: TRBJ1-1
D: NA
size: NA
DNA: TGCAGCGTTGTTTTTCACGGCGGGGTCGCTGAAGCTTTCTTT
CDR3: CSVVFHGGVAEAFF

V: TRBV6-2/TRBV6-3
J: TRBJ2-3
D: TRBD1
size: NA
DNA: TGTGCCAGCAGTTACCCCTTTTCCGGGACAGGGGCGGGCACAGATACGCAGTATTTT
CDR3: CASSYPFSGTGAGTDTQYF

V: TRBV7-9
J: TRBJ2-7
D: NA
size: NA
DNA: TGTGCCAGCAGCTTATATGACAGCTACGAGCAGTACTTC
CDR3: CASSLYDSYEQYF

V: TRBV10-3
J: TRBJ1-6
D: NA
size: NA
DNA: TGTGCCGCGCGAACCGGGGATAATTCACCCCTCCACTTT
CDR3: CAARTGDNSPLHF

V: TRBV19
J: TRBJ2-7
D: NA
size: NA
DNA: TGTGCCACCGCCTATGGACAGATCTACGAGCAGTACTTC
CDR3: CATAYGQIYEQYF

V: TRBV28
J: TRBJ1-6
D: NA
size: NA
DNA: TGTGCCAGCAGTTTGTTGGGCAATTCACCCCTCCACTTT
CDR3: CASSLLGNSPLHF

V: TRBV30
J: TRBJ1-5
D: TRBD1
size: NA
DNA: TGTGCCTGGAGTTCCGGGACAGGGGCCCAGCATTTT
CDR3: CAWSSGTGAQHF

V: TRBV5-1
J: TRBJ2-5
D: NA
size: NA
DNA: TGCGCCAGCAGCTTGGCAGGAACCGAGACCCAGTACTTC
CDR3: CASSLAGTETQYF

V: TRBV6-5
J: TRBJ2-7
D: TRBD1
size: NA
DNA: TGTGCCGGGCATGAGGGGGCAGGCGAGCAGTACTTC
CDR3: CAGHEGAGEQYF

V: TRBV14
J: TRBJ2-2
D: NA
size: NA
DNA: TGTGCCAGCAGCGGGAGGGGGCGCTTCGGGGAGCTGTTTTTT
CDR3: CASSGRGRFGELFF

V: TRBV7-2
J: TRBJ1-1
D: NA
size: NA
DNA: TGTGCCAGCAGCTTAGATGGACAACTAATGGGGACTGAAGCTTTCTTT
CDR3: CASSLDGQLMGTEAFF

V: TRBV30
J: TRBJ1-1
D: NA
size: NA
DNA: TGTGCCTGGAATCTCGGGCAGGGTAGGGAAGCTTTCTTT
CDR3: CAWNLGQGREAFF

V: TRBV29-1
J: TRBJ2-7
D: TRBD1
size: NA
DNA: TGCAGCGTTGGGGGACAGGGAAGATACGAGCAGTACTTC
CDR3: CSVGGQGRYEQYF

V: TRBV6-5
J: TRBJ2-7
D: NA
size: once
DNA: TGTGCCAGCAGTTACTCTTTGGGGGACGCCGAGCAGTACTTC
CDR3: CASSYSLGDAEQYF

V: TRBV11-2
J: TRBJ1-5
D: NA
size: NA
DNA: TGTGCCAGCAGCTTACTCACAGGAGCGGGTCAGCCCCAGCATTTT
CDR3: CASSLLTGAGQPQHF

V: TRBV5-4
J: TRBJ2-2
D: NA
size: NA
DNA: TGTGCCAGCAGCCTGCGGGACAGTACCTCCGGGGAGCTGTTTTTT
CDR3: CASSLRDSTSGELFF

V: TRBV27
J: TRBJ1-1
D: NA
size: NA
DNA: TGTGCCAGCAGTTTAACCAGGGTGGCTGAAGCTTTCTTT
CDR3: CASSLTRVAEAFF